Shown below are 15 T cell receptor beta chains from a single sample sequenced in a study of cytomegalovirus exposure and HLA in healthy donors. PCR involved 60 Vbeta and 13 Jbeta primers. Libraries were prepared by immunoSEQ multiplex PCR; TCRdb keeps only in-frame clonotypes and omits some of them. The table includes over 85,000 clones, roughly 84% detected once. Sequencing was carried out using PBMCs. Source of these receptors: a man younger than 45 in good health and CMV-seropositive.

This clone was counted once. V usage is TRBV7-6 and J usage is TRBJ2-5; the D is unclear. The J call is uncertain, as TRBJ2-7 better fits the DNA end. Germline CDR1 is SGHVS and CDR2 is FNYEAQ. This CDR3 is 13 amino acids long. CDR3 coding DNA: TGTGCCAGCAGCTTTGAGGACTCCTACGAGCAGTACTTC. Its translation is CASSFEDSYEQYF.

This clone was found a few times. This sequence joins TRBV11-2 and TRBJ2-7; D is possibly TRBD1 (6 bases). Germline values: CDR1 SGHAT, CDR2 FQNNGV. Trimming took 5 bases from V and 4 from J, leaving 18 bases between them. CDR3 length: 15 residues. The CDR3 nucleotides are TGTGCCAGCAGCCACAGGGAATCGACGGCTTACGAGCAGTACTTC. Its translation is CASSHRESTAYEQYF.

The chain uses TRBV5-4 and TRBJ1-1; TRBD1 matches at 7 bases. Germline CDR1 SGHNT, CDR2 YYREEE (reference sequence). V dropped 0 bases and J dropped 1; count of bases not matched to a gene: 6. The CDR3 is 16 amino acids. The CDR3 is CASSLGPGGTNTEAFF. In DNA form, the CDR3 reads TGTGCCAGCAGCTTGGGGCCAGGGGGTACGAACACTGAAGCTTTCTTT.

The rearrangement links TRBV30 to TRBJ2-6, with 9 bases that match TRBD2. The CDR3 has 14 residues. The V gene end was trimmed by 5 bases and the J gene end by 2 bases; junction bases not matched to a gene: 1. Germline V gene data show CDR1 as GTSNPN and CDR2 as SVGIG (reference sequence). This CDR3 reads CAWGGGAGANVLTF. CDR3 DNA sequence: TGTGCCTGGGGCGGGGGGGCTGGGGCCAACGTCCTGACTTTC.

V and J are TRBV6-6 and TRBJ1-1, with D possibly matching TRBD1 (5 bases). CDR1 MNHNY and CDR2 SVGAGI come from the germline V gene (reference sequence). V was cut by 6 bases and J by 7 bases, with 18 bases left in between. The CDR3 consists of 14 residues. CDR3 in amino acids: CASSAIAGVIEAFF. Here the CDR3 DNA reads TGTGCCAGCAGCGCAATCGCGGGGGTGATTGAAGCTTTCTTT.

The chain couples TRBV9 to TRBJ2-2, with 7 bases fitting TRBD2. This CDR3 is 17 amino acids long. Germline V gene data show CDR1 as SGDLS and CDR2 as YYNGEE. V gave up 0 bases and J gave up 3 bases; unmatched junction bases: 8. This CDR3 reads CASSVEWGGEDTGELFF. The CDR3, as DNA: TGTGCCAGCAGCGTAGAATGGGGAGGGGAAGACACCGGGGAGCTGTTTTTT.

The chain employs TRBV6-5 and TRBJ2-7; D unclear. The CDR3 extends over 15 amino acids. Germline values: CDR1 MNHEY, CDR2 SVGAGI. Trimming removed 5 bases at V and 0 bases at J, with 14 bases between. CDR3 nucleotide sequence: TGTGCCAGCAGTAAAAGGTTGACATTCTCCTACGAGCAGTACTTC. The encoded protein is CASSKRLTFSYEQYF.

The CDR3 reads CASRIGQGSSYNEQFF. CDR3 bases: TGTGCCAGTAGGATCGGACAGGGAAGCTCCTACAATGAGCAGTTCTTC. V is TRBV19 and J is TRBJ2-1; TRBD1 matches 8 bases. CDR3 length equals 16 residues. The germline V gene has CDR1 LNHDA and CDR2 SQIVND (reference sequence). After removal of 6 bases from V and 0 bases from J, the junction contained 7 bases not matched to a gene.

This clone was seen only once. J is TRBJ2-5 and V is TRBV11-3; D is ambiguous. The J call may be incorrect, as the DNA end agrees better with TRBJ2-7. Germline V gene sequence: CDR1 SGHNT, CDR2 YENEEA. CDR3 length: 14 residues. In DNA, the CDR3 is TGTGCCAGCAGCTTGCCCCCATTAGTCTACGAGCAGTACTTC. Protein sequence: CASSLPPLVYEQYF.

This rearrangement joins TRBV29-1 to TRBJ1-1, with 9 bases lining up with TRBD1. From germline, CDR1 is SQVTM and CDR2 ANQGSEA. The CDR3 extends over 14 amino acids. Unmatched junction bases numbered 9, after V lost 7 bases and J lost 3 bases. The CDR3 nucleotides read TGCAGCGCCCAAAGGGACAGGGAGGACACTGAAGCTTTCTTT. This gives the protein CSAQRDREDTEAFF.

The chain uses TRBV7-2 and TRBJ1-1, with D perhaps TRBD1 (6 bases). Germline V lookup: CDR1 SGHTA, CDR2 FQGNSA. The ends were cut back, 5 bases at V and 4 bases at J, with 11 bases in the middle. CDR3 length: 13 amino acids. In DNA form, the CDR3 reads TGTGCCAGCAGCCGAACAGGGAGCACTGAAGCTTTCTTT. It specifies CASSRTGSTEAFF.

This rearrangement joins TRBV11-3 to TRBJ1-2, with TRBD1 as a possible D gene (5 bases). Germline loops: CDR1 SGHNT, CDR2 YENEEA. The CDR3 sequence is 15 residues long. V lost 5 bases to trimming and J lost 0 bases, with 13 bases between them. The CDR3 here is CASSAAGPANYGYTF. In DNA, the CDR3 is TGTGCCAGCAGCGCGGCGGGGCCAGCTAACTATGGCTACACCTTC.

The chain links TRBV5-6 to TRBJ2-1; maybe TRBD1 (6 bases). This CDR3 region has 17 residues. Trimming shortened V by 5 bases and J by 1 base, and 19 bases separated the two germline ends. Germline V gives CDR1 SGHDT, CDR2 YYEEEE. CDR3 residues: CASSTTTGSPSYNEQFF. The CDR3 bases are TGTGCCAGCAGTACCACTACAGGGTCCCCTTCCTACAATGAGCAGTTCTTC.

The V call is TRBV29-1, the J call TRBJ2-7; 10 bases fit TRBD2. The J segment lost 5 bases and the V segment lost 8 bases, leaving 12 bases of the junction unmatched. Germline V gives CDR1 SQVTM, CDR2 ANQGSEA. The CDR3 runs 14 residues. CDR3 protein: CSFRGLAGVDEQYF. CDR3 sequence (DNA): TGCAGCTTTAGAGGGCTAGCGGGGGTCGACGAGCAGTACTTC.

This clone appeared once. The chain links TRBV28 to TRBJ2-7; possibly TRBD1 for D (6 bases). The CDR3 loop spans 13 amino acids. Germline V gene sequence: CDR1 MDHEN, CDR2 SYDVKM. V shed 3 bases and J shed 3 bases, with 9 bases lying between them. The CDR3 nucleotides read TGTGCCAGCAGTTTTACAGGGAACTACGAGCAGTACTTC. This encodes CASSFTGNYEQYF.